The TCR beta chain under discussion was sequenced for a study of blood T cell repertoires in COVID-19. Study-level background: Some COVID-19 samples were acute and others convalescent; all came from the United States, Italy and Spain. PBMCs, B-cell-depleted T cells, or T cells were the source of the cDNA or gDNA that made up the material.

In the authors' methods: Estimation of nucleated cell counts was performed using reference gene primer amplification. Assay: immunoSEQ multiplex PCR; the TCRdb copy retains only in-frame clones and omits some. V, J and clone size are those of that table, while D and trimming were read from the DNA. The table shows 120,000 to 150,000 clones, with roughly four fifths occurring only once. The V gene end was trimmed by 8 bases and the J gene end by 2 bases; junction bases not matched to a gene: 2. This CDR3 comprises 12 residues. The germline CDR1 and CDR2 sequences are SGHTA and FQGNSA. The sequence derives from a woman of 80 years or more with acute or convalescent COVID-19. The chain joins TRBV7-2 to TRBJ2-5, with TRBD1 matching over 7 bases. The sequencing sample was made of peripheral blood. CDR3: CASSRGQETQYF. The CDR3 DNA is TGTGCCAGCTCCAGGGGGCAAGAGACCCAGTACTTC.